What follows describes a single T cell receptor beta chain. The germline CDR1 and CDR2 sequences are SEHNR and FQNEAQ (reference sequence). CDR3 length: 11 amino acids. V shed 8 bases and J shed 4 bases, with 8 bases lying between them. The data were taken from a study of OX40 agonist ivuxolimab in advanced cancers. Sequencing used immunoSEQ multiplex PCR; TCRdb keeps in-frame clones, though not all of them. The table has more than 50,000 clones, around 83% seen once. Here the sequenced sample was CD4+ or CD8+ T cells sorted from blood, taken in a trial of the OX40 agonist ivuxolimab. The receptor's source is an adult with an advanced solid tumor such as melanoma, head and neck, liver or kidney cancer. The chain uses TRBV7-9 and TRBJ2-5, with unresolved D. CDR3 sequence reads: CASEAAETQYF. The CDR3 coding sequence is TGTGCCAGCGAGGCGGCAGAGACCCAGTACTTC.